This TCR beta chain was identified in a study of post-analysis software for immune sequencing data (dated by TCRdb to 2014 to 2015). Some background on the complete study: Disease courses on record covered relapsing-remitting, secondary progressive and progressive-relapsing multiple sclerosis, though some patients had no subtype annotation. Patient repertoires were compared against roughly 12 previously published healthy control repertoires from donors aged about 6 to 26 years. A subset of samples was prepared in parallel using single-end sample barcoding, then pooled and co-amplified after Illumina adapter ligation. Study-level results and caveats: The multiple sclerosis patient group was slightly younger than the control group. Direct clustering with F measure revealed strong co-clustering of samples prepared in the same batch, which led to a batch-effect correction. Significantly lower normalized Chao1 diversity was found in multiple sclerosis patients than in controls, suggesting substantial peripheral T-cell clonal expansion. Significantly higher frequencies in patients than in controls were found for five TRBV segments, including TRBV5-6, TRBV5-1 and TRBV20-1.

The table lists this clonotype with a few counts. The antigen it recognizes is unknown. Within one base of it there is no much larger clone, and no base qualities were kept. Library construction relied on PCR. The instrument was an Illumina HiSeq 2500. To reduce PCR and sequencing biases, unique molecular identifiers were incorporated into the TCR beta cDNA libraries. Roughly 0.5 million cDNA molecules were obtained per 1 to 10 million input T cells, so each molecule approximated one T cell. The same protocol used for the earlier healthy control dataset was applied to prepare and sequence the patient libraries. Samples belonging to the same batch were prepared together, multiplexed and sequenced on a shared HiSeq lane. The original methods were these. Raw barcoded reads were processed with MIGEC, discarding single-read molecular identifier groups before consensus assembly and CDR3 extraction. VDJtools was used for post-analysis of the clonotype tables, with diversity normalized by down-sampling every dataset to the smallest sample size. In repertoire overlap clustering, CDR3 amino acid sequences, but not nucleotide sequences, were matched to correct batch-related cross-sample contamination. TCRdb applied fastp at Q25 and MiXCR to the public reads, then kept only in-frame beta chains. Each CDR3 protein appears once, grouped with its most common genes and DNA. The V and J calls come from TCRdb's annotation, not from the publication. This sample is represented by hundreds of thousands of distinct CDR3 sequences; about 50% of them were singletons. The biggest ten clones account for 4.6% of the sample.

Reading from cysteine to phenylalanine, the CDR3 counts 13 amino acids. Just CDR3 DNA is preserved here, 39 bases in frame from base 1. Trimming costs V 10 bases and J 3 bases, and their ends lie 13 bases apart. CDR1 and CDR2 (MDHEN, SYDVKM) derive from the germline V gene. To demonstrate the VDJtools post-analysis software, the study profiled TCR beta repertoires from the peripheral blood of about 13 young patients with multiple sclerosis. The patients with multiple sclerosis were children and adolescents between about 6 and 15 years of age. Sequencing was carried out using blood. The sequence came from a girl aged 5-17 years with multiple sclerosis. Recombination connected TRBV28 to TRBJ1-5; TRBD1 is a weak D gene call, 6 bases matching. Read as DNA, the sequence is TGTGCCACCGAGGACAGTCTCAATCAGCCCCAGCATTTT. This translates into CATEDSLNQPQHF.